This section outlines one T cell receptor beta chain sequence together with its context. Its antigen remains unknown. The data were obtained in a study of cytomegalovirus exposure and HLA in healthy donors. Overall study: Of roughly 360 genotyped donors, more than 65% grouped in the Caucasian-associated ancestry cluster.

Germline V gene sequence: CDR1 SGHDT, CDR2 YYEEEE. V was clipped by 0 bases and J by 8 bases, with 11 bases between them. CDR3 length: 13 amino acids. PCR involved 60 Vbeta and 13 Jbeta primers. The method was immunoSEQ multiplex PCR; TCRdb's version includes in-frame clones alone and lacks a portion of them. Its listing shows around 200,000 clones. Findings and caveats of the study: Sequencing probably produced one cluster of sequence variants that were highly shared.

Sequencing input: PBMCs. The receptor was derived from a girl aged 2-10 years in good health and CMV-seropositive. This chain joins TRBV5-6 and TRBJ1-2, with D possibly matching TRBD1 (5 bases). The CDR3 protein is CASSLVGGGGYTF. In DNA form, the CDR3 reads TGTGCCAGCAGCTTGGTAGGCGGGGGGGGCTACACCTTC. The entire variable domain, with the rest obtained from reference TRBV5-6 and TRBJ1-2, is as follows: DAGVTQSPTHLIKTRGQQVTLRCSPKSGHDTVSWYQQALGQGPQFIFQYYEEEERQRGNFPDRFSGHQFPNYSSELNVNALLLGDSALYLCASSLVGGGGYTFGSGTRLTVV.